These 2 T cell receptor beta chains were all obtained from the same sample, sequenced in a study of CD8 T cell repertoires and HIV-1 epitope variants. Data came from immunoSEQ multiplex PCR; TCRdb stores just in-frame clones and leaves some out. The data contain about 3,500 clones, more than 65% of them seen just once; the ten biggest clones take up 43%. What these receptors recognize is not known. Sequencing was carried out using cultured CD8+ T cells derived from PBMCs. Receptors originate from a male donor with HIV.

A few counts support this clone. CDR3: CASTAGQDNEAFF. The CDR3 DNA follows: TGTGCCAGTACCGCGGGACAGGATAATGAAGCTTTCTTT. The chain carries TRBV19 and TRBJ1-1; 8 positions agree with TRBD1. The J segment lost 7 bases and the V segment lost 7 bases, leaving 8 bases of the junction unmatched. CDR1 and CDR2 from the germline V gene are LNHDA and SQIVND (reference sequence). This CDR3 contains 13 residues.

In this sample, this clone is hyperexpanded. The V call is TRBV15, the J call TRBJ1-2, with a tentative D call TRBD1 (5 bases). In germline, CDR1 is LNHNV, CDR2 YYDKDF (reference sequence). CDR3 size: 16 residues. Trimming cost V 0 bases and J 4 bases, with 15 bases left between them. The chain's CDR3 is CATSRDRGTQVYGYTF. The CDR3 nucleotides are TGTGCCACCAGCAGAGATCGGGGGACCCAGGTCTATGGCTACACCTTC.